One and the same sample provided the 26 T cell receptor beta chains below, sequenced in a study of T cell responses to AZD1222 COVID-19 vaccine. Profiling relied on immunoSEQ multiplex PCR, and the TCRdb table lists in-frame clones only, not all of them. The sample contains about 110,000 clones, 80% to 85% of which appear only once. The sequenced sample was peripheral blood, obtained on day 0 of AZD1222 vaccination. The receptors stem from an adult in good health.

This clone was observed a handful of times. This chain uses TRBV4-2 with TRBJ2-6, with unresolved D. Trimming cost V 3 bases and J 0 bases, with 6 bases left between them. This CDR3 region has 15 residues. Germline assignment: CDR1 LGHNA and CDR2 YNFKEQ. CDR3 DNA: TGTGCCAGCAGCCAGGATCACTCTGGGGCCAACGTCCTGACTTTC. Translated: CASSQDHSGANVLTF.

The V call is TRBV7-8, the J call TRBJ2-1; D unclear. CDR1 and CDR2 (germline): SGHVS, FQNEAQ. The CDR3 contains 15 residues. V was pared by 2 bases and J by 0 bases, with 8 bases between. In DNA, the CDR3 is TGTGCCAGCAGCTTATCCCCAGACTCCTACAATGAGCAGTTCTTC. It specifies CASSLSPDSYNEQFF.

A single count supports this clone. J is TRBJ2-5 and V is TRBV7-2; D is ambiguous. The CDR3 covers 12 residues. Germline V lookup: CDR1 SGHTA, CDR2 FQGNSA. Trimming shortened V by 2 bases and J by 6 bases, and 7 bases separated the two germline ends. Here the CDR3 reads CASSLNAKTQYF. CDR3 in DNA: TGTGCCAGCAGCTTAAACGCGAAGACCCAGTACTTC.

This chain connects TRBV27 to TRBJ1-6; D not certain. CDR3 length equals 13 residues. The V end lost 2 bases, the J end lost 10 bases, and 9 bases lay between the germline ends. Germline V gene lookup returns CDR1 MNHEY and CDR2 SMNVEV (reference sequence). CDR3 amino acids: CASSLRVESPLHF. The CDR3, as DNA: TGTGCCAGCAGTTTAAGGGTAGAGTCACCCCTCCACTTT.

V and J are TRBV25-1 and TRBJ1-2; possible D gene TRBD1, 5 bases. The V and J ends lost 3 bases and 3 bases respectively, with 20 bases between them. The CDR3 is 17 residues long. In germline, CDR1 is MGHDK, CDR2 SYGVNS. The CDR3 DNA follows: TGTGCCAGCAGTGACCCTCCGGGCAGGGATGGTTACTATGGCTACACCTTC. Translated: CASSDPPGRDGYYGYTF.

The chain is built from TRBV11-1 and TRBJ1-2; possible D gene TRBD1, 5 bases. Germline lookup yields CDR1 SGHAT and CDR2 FQDESV (reference sequence). This CDR3 has 13 residues. V lost 5 bases, J lost 6 bases, and 13 bases lay in between. The CDR3 protein is CASSVRGANGYTF. The CDR3 coding sequence is TGTGCCAGCAGCGTAAGGGGTGCGAATGGCTACACCTTC.

The rearrangement joins TRBV10-3 to TRBJ1-1; D is undetermined. Deletions cut 11 bases from V and 2 bases from J, with 12 bases between. Per the germline V gene, CDR1 is ENHRY and CDR2 is SYGVKD. The CDR3 covers 12 residues. DNA for the CDR3: TGTGCCGTCGCGGACGGAAACACTGAAGCTTTCTTT. Encoded protein: CAVADGNTEAFF.

The chain joins TRBV18 to TRBJ1-1; D remains unclear. This CDR3 is 13 amino acids long. Germline lookup yields CDR1 KGHSH and CDR2 LQKENI. Deletions cut 0 bases from V and 3 bases from J, with 5 bases between. The CDR3 DNA reads TGTGCCAGCTCACCACCGGCGGACACTGAAGCTTTCTTT. Translating gives CASSPPADTEAFF.

The chain links TRBV5-6 to TRBJ2-1; tentatively, D is TRBD2 (5 bases). The CDR3 loop spans 15 amino acids. Trimming took off 4 bases at V and 3 bases at J, with 14 bases between the two ends. Germline V gene data show CDR1 as SGHDT and CDR2 as YYEEEE. The CDR3 DNA reads as TGTGCCAGCAGCCTAGTGGCGGGTTTCTACAATGAGCAGTTCTTC. It specifies CASSLVAGFYNEQFF.

This clone was seen just once. The chain is built from TRBV29-1 and TRBJ2-7, with 16 nucleotides matching TRBD2. CDR1 is SQVTM and CDR2 is ANQGSEA in the germline V gene. This CDR3 spans 17 amino acids. The V segment lost 6 bases and the J segment 3 bases; nucleotides outside the gene matches: 11. The DNA of the CDR3 is TGCAGCGTGGCCGGGACTAGCGGGAGGGGGGGTAACTACGAGCAGTACTTC. Translated, it gives CSVAGTSGRGGNYEQYF.

This chain uses TRBV11-2 with TRBJ2-1, with 10 bases aligning to TRBD1. In germline, CDR1 is SGHAT, CDR2 FQNNGV. V gave up 1 base and J gave up 2 bases; unmatched junction bases: 2. This CDR3 contains 16 residues. The DNA of the CDR3 is TGTGCCAGCAGCTTAGTAGGGACAGGGGCCTACAATGAGCAGTTCTTC. Protein: CASSLVGTGAYNEQFF. Using reference TRBV11-2 and TRBJ2-1 for the parts outside the CDR3, the full variable domain is EAGVAQSPRYKIIEKRQSVAFWCNPISGHATLYWYQQILGQGPKLLIQFQNNGVVDDSQLPKDRFSAERLKGVDSTLKIQPAKLEDSAVYLCASSLVGTGAYNEQFFGPGTRLTVL.

The chain links TRBV7-4 to TRBJ1-4; D is unresolved. Germline values: CDR1 SGHVT, CDR2 SQSDAQ. The CDR3 contains 14 residues. V lost 3 bases and J 4 bases, leaving 9 bases between the germline ends. CDR3 loop: CASSFVKSNEKLFF. In nucleotides, the CDR3 is TGTGCCAGCAGCTTCGTCAAGAGTAATGAAAAACTGTTTTTT.

The chain carries TRBV19 and TRBJ1-1; D not resolved. V was cut by 10 bases and J by 1 base, with 16 bases left in between. The CDR3 is 14 residues long. The V gene's germline CDR1 is LNHDA and CDR2 SQIVND (reference sequence). The CDR3 coding sequence is TGTGCCACCTCAACGTCCGGGAAGAACACTGAAGCTTTCTTT. Its translation: CATSTSGKNTEAFF. Based on the CDR3 plus reference TRBV19 and TRBJ1-1, the full variable domain is DGGITQSPKYLFRKEGQNVTLSCEQNLNHDAMYWYRQDPGQGLRLIYYSQIVNDFQKGDIAEGYSVSREKKESFPLTVTSAQKNPTAFYLCATSTSGKNTEAFFGQGTRLTVV.

The V gene is TRBV10-3, the J gene TRBJ2-7, with 7 bases lining up with TRBD1. After removal of 3 bases from V and 3 bases from J, the junction contained 5 bases not matched to a gene. Looked up from germline, CDR1 is ENHRY and CDR2 is SYGVKD. The CDR3 is 14 residues long. For the CDR3, the DNA is TGTGCCATCAGTGATCAGGCAGGGGGCTACGAGCAGTACTTC. Translating gives CAISDQAGGYEQYF.

The chain has TRBV10-3 and TRBJ1-5; D uncertain. Trimming took off 4 bases at V and 4 bases at J, with 5 bases between the two ends. Germline V gene lookup returns CDR1 ENHRY and CDR2 SYGVKD. The CDR3 loop spans 12 amino acids. This chain's CDR3 is CAISGSNQPQHF. CDR3 in DNA: TGTGCCATCAGTGGGTCTAATCAGCCCCAGCATTTT.

The J gene is TRBJ2-5, the V gene TRBV5-1, with 8 positions matching TRBD1. Germline V gene lookup returns CDR1 SGHRS and CDR2 YFSETQ. The trim removed 7 bases at V and 5 bases at J, leaving 13 bases unmatched. This CDR3 comprises 15 residues. CDR3 sequence reads: CASRRLTGDGETQYF. The CDR3 DNA follows: TGCGCCAGCCGAAGGCTGACAGGGGATGGCGAGACCCAGTACTTC.

This clone appeared once. The V gene is TRBV5-1, the J gene TRBJ1-2; possible D gene TRBD1, 6 bases. The V end lost 4 bases, the J end lost 8 bases, and 15 bases lay between the germline ends. This CDR3 is built from 13 residues. Germline assignment: CDR1 SGHRS and CDR2 YFSETQ. Here the CDR3 reads CASSEDSVHGYTF. CDR3 in DNA: TGCGCCAGCAGCGAGGACAGTGTTCACGGCTACACCTTC.

The rearrangement links TRBV7-2 to TRBJ1-3; TRBD1 might be the D (6 bases). The length of the CDR3 is 15 residues. Germline CDR1 is SGHTA and CDR2 is FQGNSA. Trimming left V 4 bases short and J 4 bases short, with 14 bases between. The CDR3 DNA follows: TGTGCCAGCAGCTCGCGGGGGCCTACAGGAAACACCATATATTTT. Translated: CASSSRGPTGNTIYF.

This chain connects TRBV6-1 to TRBJ2-4, with D unclear. V was shortened by 1 base and J by 5 bases, with 12 bases between the two germline ends. This CDR3 has 15 amino acids. Per the germline V gene, CDR1 is MNHNS and CDR2 is SASEGT. The CDR3 loop reads CASSEGSGFQNIQYF. CDR3 DNA sequence: TGTGCCAGCAGTGAAGGGTCCGGGTTCCAAAACATTCAGTACTTC.

This chain links TRBV5-5 with TRBJ1-5; D may be TRBD1 (5 bases). Germline-derived CDR1 and CDR2 are SGHKS and YYEKEE (reference sequence). The V end lost 0 bases, the J end lost 3 bases, and 7 bases lay between the germline ends. This CDR3 is built from 14 residues. The CDR3 sequence: CASSLGDFNQPQHF. In DNA, the CDR3 is TGTGCCAGCAGCTTGGGGGACTTCAATCAGCCCCAGCATTTT.

The V gene is TRBV4-2, the J gene TRBJ2-1, with D uncertain. V lost 2 bases and J lost 5, with 10 bases in between. This CDR3 is 14 amino acids long. CDR1 LGHNA and CDR2 YNFKEQ come from the germline V gene. The CDR3 spells CASSQLSANNEQFF. The CDR3 nucleotides read TGTGCCAGCAGCCAATTAAGCGCCAACAATGAGCAGTTCTTC.

This rearrangement joins TRBV7-9 to TRBJ1-3; D not resolved. The germline gives CDR1 SEHNR, CDR2 FQNEAQ (reference sequence). This CDR3 contains 19 residues. The V end lost 5 bases, the J end lost 0 bases, and 23 bases lay between the germline ends. CDR3 amino acids: CASSTFSSWTTRSGNTIYF. Here the CDR3 DNA reads TGTGCCAGCAGCACGTTTTCCTCCTGGACCACACGCTCTGGAAACACCATATATTTT.

The V gene is TRBV2, the J gene TRBJ2-6; the match to TRBD1 covers 12 bases. The CDR3 loop spans 17 amino acids. With V trimmed by 7 bases and J by 2 bases, 6 bases remained unmatched. Per germline, CDR1 SNHLY and CDR2 FYNNEI. CDR3 in amino acids: CASIPGQGATGANVLTF. As DNA, the CDR3 is TGTGCCAGCATTCCGGGACAGGGGGCCACTGGGGCCAACGTCCTGACTTTC.

V is TRBV6-5 and J is TRBJ2-1; TRBD1 agrees at 8 bases. Germline lookup yields CDR1 MNHEY and CDR2 SVGAGI. The CDR3 contains 14 residues. V lost 4 bases, J lost 6 bases, and 5 bases stayed unmatched. CDR3 in amino acids: CASSFQQGGNEQFF. CDR3 DNA: TGTGCCAGCAGTTTTCAACAGGGGGGCAATGAGCAGTTCTTC.

This chain uses TRBV11-2 with TRBJ2-7; the D is unclear. This CDR3 comprises 14 residues. Trimming left V 4 bases short and J 4 bases short, with 14 bases between. Germline loops: CDR1 SGHAT, CDR2 FQNNGV. Written as DNA, the CDR3 is TGTGCCAGCAGCTCTGGGGTGGGCCTTTACGAGCAGTACTTC. Protein product: CASSSGVGLYEQYF.

The sample holds one count of this clone. The chain joins TRBV11-3 to TRBJ2-1; a weak D match, TRBD2 (5 bases). CDR1 SGHNT and CDR2 YENEEA come from the germline V gene. CDR3 size: 15 residues. V lost 5 bases to trimming and J lost 2 bases, with 13 bases between them. CDR3 coding DNA: TGTGCCAGCAGCCGAGCGGACGGTACCTACAATGAGCAGTTCTTC. Its protein product is CASSRADGTYNEQFF.